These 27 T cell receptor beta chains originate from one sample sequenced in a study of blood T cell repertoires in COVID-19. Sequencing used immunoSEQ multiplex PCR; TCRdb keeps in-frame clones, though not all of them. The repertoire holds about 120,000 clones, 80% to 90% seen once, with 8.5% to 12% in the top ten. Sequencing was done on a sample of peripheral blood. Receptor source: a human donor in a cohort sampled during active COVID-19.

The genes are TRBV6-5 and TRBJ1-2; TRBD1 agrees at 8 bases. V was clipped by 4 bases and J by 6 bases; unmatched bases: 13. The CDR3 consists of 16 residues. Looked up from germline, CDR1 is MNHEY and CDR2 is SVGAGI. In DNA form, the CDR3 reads TGTGCCAGCAGTTCCTGGACAGGGTTTTATGAAAATGGCTACACCTTC. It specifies CASSSWTGFYENGYTF.

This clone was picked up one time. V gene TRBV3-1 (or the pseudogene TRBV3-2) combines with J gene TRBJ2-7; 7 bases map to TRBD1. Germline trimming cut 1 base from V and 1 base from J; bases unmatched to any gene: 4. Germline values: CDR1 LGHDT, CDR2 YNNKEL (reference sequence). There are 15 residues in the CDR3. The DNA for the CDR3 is TGTGCCAGCAGCCAAGTGGGGACAGCTTCCTACGAGCAGTACTTC. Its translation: CASSQVGTASYEQYF.

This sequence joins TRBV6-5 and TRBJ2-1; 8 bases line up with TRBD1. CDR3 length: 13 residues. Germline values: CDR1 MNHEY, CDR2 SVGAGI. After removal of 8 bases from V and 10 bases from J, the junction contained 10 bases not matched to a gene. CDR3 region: CASRRQGQREQFF. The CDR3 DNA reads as TGTGCCAGCCGAAGACAGGGGCAGAGGGAGCAGTTCTTC.

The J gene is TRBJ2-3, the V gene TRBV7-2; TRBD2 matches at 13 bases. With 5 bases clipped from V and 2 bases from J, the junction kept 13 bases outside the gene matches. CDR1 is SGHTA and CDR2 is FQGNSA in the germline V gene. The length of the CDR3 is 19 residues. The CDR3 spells CASSPYFRTSGGDTDTQYF. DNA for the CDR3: TGTGCCAGCAGCCCCTATTTCCGGACTAGCGGGGGAGACACAGATACGCAGTATTTT.

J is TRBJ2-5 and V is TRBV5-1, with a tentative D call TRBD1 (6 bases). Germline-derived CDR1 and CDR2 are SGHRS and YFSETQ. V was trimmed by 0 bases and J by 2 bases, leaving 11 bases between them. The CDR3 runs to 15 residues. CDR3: CASSLAGTGQETQYF. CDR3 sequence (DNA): TGCGCCAGCAGCTTGGCCGGAACAGGGCAAGAGACCCAGTACTTC.

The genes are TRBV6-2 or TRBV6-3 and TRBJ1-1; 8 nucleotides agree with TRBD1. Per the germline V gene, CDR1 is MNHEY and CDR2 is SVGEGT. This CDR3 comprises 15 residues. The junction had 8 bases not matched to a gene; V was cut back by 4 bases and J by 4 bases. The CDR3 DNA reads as TGTGCCAGCAGTTTTCCGTCAGGGGGCCTCACTGAAGCTTTCTTT. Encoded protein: CASSFPSGGLTEAFF.

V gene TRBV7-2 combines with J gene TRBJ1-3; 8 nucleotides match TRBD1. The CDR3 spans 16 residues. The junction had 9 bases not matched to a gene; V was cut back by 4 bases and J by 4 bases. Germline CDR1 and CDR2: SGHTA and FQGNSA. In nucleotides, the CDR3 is TGTGCCAGCAGCTCCTCCAGGGGGCAGCAAGGAAACACCATATATTTT. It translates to CASSSSRGQQGNTIYF.

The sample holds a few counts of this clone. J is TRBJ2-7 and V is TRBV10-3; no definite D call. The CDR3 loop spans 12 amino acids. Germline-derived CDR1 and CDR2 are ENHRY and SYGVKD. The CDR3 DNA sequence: TGTGCGAATTCAGATGGGTTGAGGGAGCAGTACTTC. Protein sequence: CANSDGLREQYF.

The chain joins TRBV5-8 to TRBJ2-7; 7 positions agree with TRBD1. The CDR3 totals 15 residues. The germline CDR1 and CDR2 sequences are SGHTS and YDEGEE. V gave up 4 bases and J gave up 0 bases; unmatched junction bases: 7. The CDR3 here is CASSKRQGLSYEQYF. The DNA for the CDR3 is TGTGCCAGCAGCAAGCGACAGGGCCTCTCCTACGAGCAGTACTTC.

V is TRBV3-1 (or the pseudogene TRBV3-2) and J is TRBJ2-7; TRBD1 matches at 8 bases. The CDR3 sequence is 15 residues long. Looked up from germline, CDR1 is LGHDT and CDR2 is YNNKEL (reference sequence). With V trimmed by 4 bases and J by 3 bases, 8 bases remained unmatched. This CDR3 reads CASSPDRGMGYEQYF. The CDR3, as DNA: TGTGCCAGCAGCCCTGACAGGGGTATGGGCTACGAGCAGTACTTC.

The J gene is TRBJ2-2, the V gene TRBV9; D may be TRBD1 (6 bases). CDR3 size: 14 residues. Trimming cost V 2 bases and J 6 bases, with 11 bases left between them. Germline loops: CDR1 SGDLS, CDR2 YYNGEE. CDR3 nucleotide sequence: TGTGCCAGCAGCGTCGGGCAGGGGCCCGGGGAGCTGTTTTTT. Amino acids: CASSVGQGPGELFF.

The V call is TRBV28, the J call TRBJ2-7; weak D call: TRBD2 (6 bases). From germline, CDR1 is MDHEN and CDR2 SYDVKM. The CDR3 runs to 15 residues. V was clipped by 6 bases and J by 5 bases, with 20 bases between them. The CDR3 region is CASRNWGEAKDEQYF. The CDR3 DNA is TGTGCCAGCAGGAACTGGGGGGAGGCCAAGGACGAGCAGTACTTC.

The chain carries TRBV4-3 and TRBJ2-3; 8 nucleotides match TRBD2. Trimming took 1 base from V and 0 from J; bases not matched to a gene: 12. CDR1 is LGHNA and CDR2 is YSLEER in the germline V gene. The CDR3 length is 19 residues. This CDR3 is CASSQVALSGDGSTDTQYF. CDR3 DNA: TGCGCCAGCAGCCAAGTTGCTCTTAGCGGGGATGGCAGCACAGATACGCAGTATTTT.

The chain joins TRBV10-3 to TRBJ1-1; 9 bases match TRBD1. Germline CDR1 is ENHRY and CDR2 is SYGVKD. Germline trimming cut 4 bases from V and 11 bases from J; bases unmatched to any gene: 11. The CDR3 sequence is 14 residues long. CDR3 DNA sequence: TGTGCCATCAGTGCTTCGGGGACAGGGCGGGCGGCTTTCTTT. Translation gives CAISASGTGRAAFF.

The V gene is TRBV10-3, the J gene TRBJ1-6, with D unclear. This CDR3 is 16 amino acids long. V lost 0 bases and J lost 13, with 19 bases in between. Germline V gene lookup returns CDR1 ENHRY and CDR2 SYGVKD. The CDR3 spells CAISESWVQTNYPLHF. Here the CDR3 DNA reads TGTGCCATCAGTGAGTCGTGGGTACAGACAAATTACCCCCTCCACTTT.

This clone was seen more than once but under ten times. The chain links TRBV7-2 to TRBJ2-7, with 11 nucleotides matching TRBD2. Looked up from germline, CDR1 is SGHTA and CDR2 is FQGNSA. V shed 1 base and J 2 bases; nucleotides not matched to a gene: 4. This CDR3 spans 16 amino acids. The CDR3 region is CASSLGPSGRTYEQYF. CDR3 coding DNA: TGTGCCAGCAGCTTAGGACCTAGCGGGAGGACCTACGAGCAGTACTTC.

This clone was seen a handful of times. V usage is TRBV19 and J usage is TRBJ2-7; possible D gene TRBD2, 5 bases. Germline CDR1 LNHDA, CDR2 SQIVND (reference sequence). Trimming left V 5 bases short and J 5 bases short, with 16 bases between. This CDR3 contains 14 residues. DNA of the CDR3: TGTGCCAGTAGTTGGCGGGTCCCTACGGACGAGCAGTACTTC. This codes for CASSWRVPTDEQYF.

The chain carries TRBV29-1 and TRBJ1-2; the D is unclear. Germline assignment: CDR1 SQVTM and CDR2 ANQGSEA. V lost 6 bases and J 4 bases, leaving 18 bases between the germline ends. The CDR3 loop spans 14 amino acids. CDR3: CSVIETEDFYGYTF. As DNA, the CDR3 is TGCAGCGTCATTGAGACGGAAGACTTCTATGGCTACACCTTC. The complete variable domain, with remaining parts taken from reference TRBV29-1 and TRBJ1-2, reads SAVISQKPSRDICQRGTSLTIQCQVDSQVTMMFWYRQQPGQSLTLIATANQGSEATYESGFVIDKFPISRPNLTFSTLTVSNMSPEDSSIYLCSVIETEDFYGYTFGSGTRLTVV.

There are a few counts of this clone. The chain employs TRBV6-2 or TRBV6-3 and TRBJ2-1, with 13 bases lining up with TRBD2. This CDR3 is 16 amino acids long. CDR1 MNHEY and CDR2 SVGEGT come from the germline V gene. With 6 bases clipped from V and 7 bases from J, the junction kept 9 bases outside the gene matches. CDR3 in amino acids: CASSSGTSGKGNEQFF. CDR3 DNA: TGTGCCAGCAGCTCCGGGACTAGCGGGAAAGGAAATGAGCAGTTCTTC.

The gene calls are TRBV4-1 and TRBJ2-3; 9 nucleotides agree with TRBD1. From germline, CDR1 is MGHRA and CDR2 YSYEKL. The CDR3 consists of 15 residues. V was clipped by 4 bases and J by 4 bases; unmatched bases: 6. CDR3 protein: CASSPGQGKPDTQYF. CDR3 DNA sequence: TGCGCCAGCAGCCCGGGACAGGGAAAACCAGATACGCAGTATTTT.

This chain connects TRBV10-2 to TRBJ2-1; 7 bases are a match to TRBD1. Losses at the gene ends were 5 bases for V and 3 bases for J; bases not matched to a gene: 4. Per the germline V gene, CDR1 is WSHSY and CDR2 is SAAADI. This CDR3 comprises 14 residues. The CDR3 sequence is CASSTGQLYNEQFF. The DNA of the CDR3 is TGCGCCAGCAGTACGGGACAGCTCTACAATGAGCAGTTCTTC.

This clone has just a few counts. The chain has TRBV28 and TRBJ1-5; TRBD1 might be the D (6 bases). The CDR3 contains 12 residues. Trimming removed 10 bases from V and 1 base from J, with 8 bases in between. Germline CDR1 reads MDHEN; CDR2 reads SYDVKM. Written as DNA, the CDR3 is TGTGCCACCGGACAGAGCAATCAGCCCCAGCATTTT. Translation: CATGQSNQPQHF.

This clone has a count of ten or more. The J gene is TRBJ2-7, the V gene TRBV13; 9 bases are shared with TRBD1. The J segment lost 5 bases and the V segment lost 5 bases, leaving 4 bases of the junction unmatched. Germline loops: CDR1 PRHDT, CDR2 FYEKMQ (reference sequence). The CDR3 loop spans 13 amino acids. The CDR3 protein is CASSRQGEDEQYF. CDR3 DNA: TGTGCCAGCAGCCGACAGGGGGAAGACGAGCAGTACTTC.

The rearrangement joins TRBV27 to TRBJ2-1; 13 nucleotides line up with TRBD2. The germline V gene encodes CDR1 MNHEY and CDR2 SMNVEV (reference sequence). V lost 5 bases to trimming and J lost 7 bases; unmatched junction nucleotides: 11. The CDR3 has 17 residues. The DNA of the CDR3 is TGTGCCAGCAGTGTCCTCTCCGGGACTAGCGGGACGAATGAGCAGTTCTTC. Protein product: CASSVLSGTSGTNEQFF.

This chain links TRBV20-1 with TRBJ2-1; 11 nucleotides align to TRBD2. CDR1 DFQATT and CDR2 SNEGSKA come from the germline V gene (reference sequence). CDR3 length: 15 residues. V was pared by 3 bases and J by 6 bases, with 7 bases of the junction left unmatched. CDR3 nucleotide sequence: TGCAGTGCTAGTCCCGCTAGCGGGGGGTTCAATGAGCAGTTCTTC. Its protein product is CSASPASGGFNEQFF.

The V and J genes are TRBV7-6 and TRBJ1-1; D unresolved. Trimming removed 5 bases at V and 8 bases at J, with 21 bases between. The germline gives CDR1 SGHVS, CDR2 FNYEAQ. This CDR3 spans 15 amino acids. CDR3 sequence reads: CASSPFGNAGPEAFF. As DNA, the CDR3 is TGTGCCAGCAGCCCCTTCGGCAATGCTGGGCCCGAAGCTTTCTTT.

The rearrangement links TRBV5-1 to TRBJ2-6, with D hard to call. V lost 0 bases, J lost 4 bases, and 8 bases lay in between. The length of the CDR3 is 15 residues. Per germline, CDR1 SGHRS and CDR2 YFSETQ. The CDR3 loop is CASSLELVGANVLTF. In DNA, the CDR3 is TGCGCCAGCAGCTTGGAGCTGGTGGGGGCCAACGTCCTGACTTTC.